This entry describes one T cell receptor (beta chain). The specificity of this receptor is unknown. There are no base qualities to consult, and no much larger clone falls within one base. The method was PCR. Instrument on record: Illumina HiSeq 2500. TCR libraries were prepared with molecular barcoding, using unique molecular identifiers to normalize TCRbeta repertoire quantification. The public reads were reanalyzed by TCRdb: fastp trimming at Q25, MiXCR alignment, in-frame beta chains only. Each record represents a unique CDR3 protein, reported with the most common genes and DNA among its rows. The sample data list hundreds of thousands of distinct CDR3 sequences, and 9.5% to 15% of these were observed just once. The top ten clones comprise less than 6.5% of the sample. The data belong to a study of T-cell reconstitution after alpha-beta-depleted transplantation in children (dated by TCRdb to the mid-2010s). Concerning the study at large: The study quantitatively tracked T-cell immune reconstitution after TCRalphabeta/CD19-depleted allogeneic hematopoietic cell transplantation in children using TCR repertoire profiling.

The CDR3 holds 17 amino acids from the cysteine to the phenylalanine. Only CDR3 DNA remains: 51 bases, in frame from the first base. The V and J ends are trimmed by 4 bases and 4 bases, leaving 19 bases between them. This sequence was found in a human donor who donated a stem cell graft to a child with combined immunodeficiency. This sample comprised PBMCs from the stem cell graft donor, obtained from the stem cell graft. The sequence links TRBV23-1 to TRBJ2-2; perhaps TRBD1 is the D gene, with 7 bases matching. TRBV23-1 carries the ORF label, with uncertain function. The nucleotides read TGCGCCAGCAGTCCGCGCTTCAGGGGGGCATGCACCGGGGAGCTGTTTTTT. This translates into CASSPRFRGACTGELFF.